A single sample is the source of the 29 T cell receptor beta chains below, sequenced in a study of PD-L1 blockade in urothelial cancer. The sample's time point: peripheral blood 6 weeks after treatment start. The assay was immunoSEQ multiplex PCR, and TCRdb's table has in-frame clones only and misses some. The repertoire has about 91,000 clones, approximately 87% of them found once; the top ten carry about 8.4%. This material consisted of PBMCs, taken around atezolizumab (anti-PD-L1) treatment. The receptors come from a man between 65 and 85 years old with urothelial cancer.

V and J are TRBV2 and TRBJ2-1; TRBD1 matches 8 bases. The V gene's germline CDR1 is SNHLY and CDR2 FYNNEI. The junction had 5 bases not matched to a gene; V was cut back by 6 bases and J by 4 bases. This CDR3 is 14 amino acids long. The CDR3, as DNA: TGTGCCAGCAGGGGACAGGCCCCGTACAATGAGCAGTTCTTC. Translating it yields CASRGQAPYNEQFF.

This chain connects TRBV7-9 to TRBJ1-2; the D gene is possibly TRBD1 (6 bases). V was clipped by 5 bases and J by 4 bases, with 17 bases between them. The germline gives CDR1 SEHNR, CDR2 FQNEAQ (reference sequence). This CDR3 region has 15 residues. The CDR3 DNA reads TGTGCCAGCAGCCATACAGGGAATGGGGCCTATGGCTACACCTTC. Residues: CASSHTGNGAYGYTF.

The V call is TRBV7-9, the J call TRBJ1-1; 8 bases align to TRBD1. The CDR3 length is 14 residues. The germline V gene has CDR1 SEHNR and CDR2 FQNEAQ (reference sequence). J was trimmed by 5 bases and V by 5 bases; bases with no gene match: 7. The CDR3 coding sequence is TGTGCCAGCAGCCCTGGACAGGGAGGGACTGAAGCTTTCTTT. The encoded protein is CASSPGQGGTEAFF.

The rearrangement uses TRBV29-1 and TRBJ2-1; D is possibly TRBD2 (5 bases). This CDR3 comprises 14 residues. The germline gives CDR1 SQVTM, CDR2 ANQGSEA. V was cut by 5 bases and J by 0 bases, with 11 bases left in between. The CDR3 loop is CSVSSTSSYNEQFF. In DNA form, the CDR3 reads TGCAGCGTTTCTTCAACTAGCTCCTACAATGAGCAGTTCTTC.

The chain employs TRBV30 and TRBJ1-1; 10 positions match TRBD1. Looked up from germline, CDR1 is GTSNPN and CDR2 is SVGIG (reference sequence). The V gene end was trimmed by 0 bases and the J gene end by 10 bases; junction bases not matched to a gene: 5. The CDR3 consists of 13 residues. The DNA of the CDR3 is TGTGCCTGGAGTGTCCACGGGACAGGGGCAGCTTTCTTT. It encodes CAWSVHGTGAAFF. Complete variable domain (other parts from reference TRBV30 and TRBJ1-1): SQTIHQWPATLVQPVGSPLSLECTVEGTSNPNLYWYRQAAGRGLQLLFYSVGIGQISSEVPQNLSASRPQDRQFILSSKKLLLSDSGFYLCAWSVHGTGAAFFGQGTRLTVV.

The chain is built from TRBV30 and TRBJ1-5; D is unclear. The CDR3 length is 13 residues. Per germline, CDR1 GTSNPN and CDR2 SVGIG (reference sequence). V was pared by 3 bases and J by 0 bases, with 6 bases between. Here the CDR3 reads CAWRRSSNQPQHF. CDR3 DNA: TGTGCCTGGAGACGGAGTAGCAATCAGCCCCAGCATTTT.

V is TRBV30 and J is TRBJ1-2, with a possible D match to TRBD1 (6 bases). This CDR3 is 12 amino acids long. The germline gives CDR1 GTSNPN, CDR2 SVGIG (reference sequence). V lost 1 base, J lost 8 bases, and 11 bases lay in between. CDR3 bases: TGTGCCTGGAGTGGACAGGTCGGGGGCTACACCTTC. Amino acids: CAWSGQVGGYTF.

The chain recombines TRBV5-1 with TRBJ1-2; D remains ambiguous. The CDR3 extends over 14 amino acids. Deletions cut 4 bases from V and 1 base from J, with 11 bases between. Germline V gene sequence: CDR1 SGHRS, CDR2 YFSETQ. The CDR3 DNA reads as TGCGCCAGCAGCGAAGGAACAGTTAACTATGGCTACACCTTC. It yields the protein CASSEGTVNYGYTF.

The genes are TRBV28 and TRBJ1-2; weak D call: TRBD1 (5 bases). Deletions cut 3 bases from V and 0 bases from J, with 17 bases between. The CDR3 is 17 amino acids. Germline V gene lookup returns CDR1 MDHEN and CDR2 SYDVKM. The CDR3 nucleotides are TGTGCCAGCAGTTTCTCCGGGACTTCCGAAACTAACTATGGCTACACCTTC. Protein product: CASSFSGTSETNYGYTF.

The chain uses TRBV6-5 and TRBJ1-1, with 8 bases matching TRBD1. The germline V gene has CDR1 MNHEY and CDR2 SVGAGI. Unmatched junction bases numbered 4, after V lost 0 bases and J lost 4 bases. The length of the CDR3 is 15 residues. This chain's CDR3 is CASSYSRQGITEAFF. CDR3 coding DNA: TGTGCCAGCAGTTACTCGAGACAGGGGATCACTGAAGCTTTCTTT.

This chain uses TRBV5-1 with TRBJ2-2; no firm D call. The CDR3 covers 13 residues. Trimming left V 0 bases short and J 6 bases short, with 6 bases between. Germline-derived CDR1 and CDR2 are SGHRS and YFSETQ. The CDR3 DNA reads TGCGCCAGCAGCTTGGTCCCTTCCGGGGAGCTGTTTTTT. This sequence encodes CASSLVPSGELFF.

The chain employs TRBV6-5 and TRBJ2-7; D is possibly TRBD1 (5 bases). Germline values: CDR1 MNHEY, CDR2 SVGAGI. There are 11 residues in the CDR3. With 6 bases removed from V and 5 bases from J, the gap between germline ends came to 8 bases. For the CDR3, the DNA is TGTGCCAGCAGGGGGCTGGACGAGCAGTACTTC. Translated, it gives CASRGLDEQYF.

The chain carries TRBV11-2 and TRBJ2-2, with TRBD1 matching 9 bases. The germline gives CDR1 SGHAT, CDR2 FQNNGV. This CDR3 has 15 residues. J was trimmed by 5 bases and V by 3 bases; bases with no gene match: 4. In nucleotides, the CDR3 is TGTGCCAGCAGCTTCTCCGGACAGGGGACCGGGGAGCTGTTTTTT. Protein: CASSFSGQGTGELFF.

This clone was counted a few times. This chain links TRBV7-6 with TRBJ2-1; TRBD2 matches 7 bases. This CDR3 region has 14 residues. Unmatched junction bases numbered 9, after V lost 6 bases and J lost 7 bases. The germline gives CDR1 SGHVS, CDR2 FNYEAQ. The CDR3 spells CASSLAGEGNEQFF. The CDR3 coding sequence is TGTGCCAGCAGTCTGGCGGGAGAGGGGAATGAGCAGTTCTTC.

The V and J genes are TRBV5-1 and TRBJ2-3; 9 nucleotides match TRBD2. This CDR3 spans 15 amino acids. The germline gives CDR1 SGHRS, CDR2 YFSETQ. V was pared by 1 base and J by 2 bases, with 2 bases of the junction left unmatched. The CDR3 protein is CASSLPSGATDTQYF. CDR3 nucleotide sequence: TGCGCCAGCAGCTTGCCTAGCGGGGCCACAGATACGCAGTATTTT.

This clone occurred a few times. The V call is TRBV6-4, the J call TRBJ1-1; weak D call: TRBD1 (6 bases). Between the trimmed V and J ends, which lost 4 bases and 3 bases, there was a span of 15 bases. The CDR3 spans 15 residues. Germline V gene lookup returns CDR1 MRHNA and CDR2 SNTAGT. The CDR3 DNA is TGTGCCAGCAGTGTGGACAGCACGATGGACACTGAAGCTTTCTTT. Translation gives CASSVDSTMDTEAFF.

This clone counts as medium-sized. The chain links TRBV19 to TRBJ2-1; 11 bases fit TRBD2. The CDR3 totals 15 residues. The junction had 3 bases not matched to a gene; V was cut back by 6 bases and J by 2 bases. Per the germline V gene, CDR1 is LNHDA and CDR2 is SQIVND (reference sequence). The CDR3 bases are TGTGCCAGTAGGAAGACTAGCGGGGCCTACAATGAGCAGTTCTTC. Its protein product is CASRKTSGAYNEQFF.

This clone was seen a handful of times. The chain has TRBV7-2 and TRBJ2-2; the D gene is possibly TRBD2 (6 bases). Trimming took off 5 bases at V and 6 bases at J, with 13 bases between the two ends. The CDR3 contains 14 residues. Per the germline V gene, CDR1 is SGHTA and CDR2 is FQGNSA. The CDR3 region is CASSRKSGAGELFF. In DNA, the CDR3 is TGTGCCAGCAGCAGAAAGTCGGGGGCCGGGGAGCTGTTTTTT.

The chain joins TRBV9 to TRBJ1-4; D is possibly TRBD1 (5 bases). CDR1 and CDR2 from the germline V gene are SGDLS and YYNGEE. This CDR3 is 17 amino acids long. Between the trimmed V and J ends, which lost 0 bases and 2 bases, there was a span of 14 bases. The CDR3 loop reads CASSVDGREGTNEKLFF. CDR3 bases: TGTGCCAGCAGCGTAGACGGCAGGGAGGGCACTAATGAAAAACTGTTTTTT.

V usage is TRBV6-5 and J usage is TRBJ1-1; 12 nucleotides line up with TRBD1. V gave up 2 bases and J gave up 1 base; unmatched junction bases: 2. Germline lookup yields CDR1 MNHEY and CDR2 SVGAGI. CDR3 size: 16 residues. The CDR3 region is CASSYGTGGPNTEAFF. CDR3 nucleotides: TGTGCCAGCAGTTACGGGACAGGGGGCCCGAACACTGAAGCTTTCTTT.

The J gene is TRBJ2-1, the V gene TRBV27; a possible D gene is TRBD2 (5 bases). The CDR3 runs to 14 residues. Germline CDR1 is MNHEY and CDR2 is SMNVEV (reference sequence). The ends were cut back, 11 bases at V and 8 bases at J, with 22 bases in the middle. The CDR3: CAGRRASLVDEQFF. CDR3 DNA sequence: TGTGCCGGCCGGCGGGCCTCGTTAGTCGATGAGCAGTTCTTC.

The rearrangement joins TRBV12-2 to TRBJ2-6; TRBD2, the table's D call, lacks a check against the DNA. TRBV12-2 is a documented pseudogene. The CDR3 sequence is 17 residues long. CDR3 loop: CASRRPRGFSGANVLTF. The CDR3 nucleotides are TGTGCAAGTCGCCGCCCCCGGGGTTTCTCTGGGGCCAACGTCCTGACTTTC.

The J gene is TRBJ1-4, the V gene TRBV5-1; perhaps TRBD1 as D (6 bases). From germline, CDR1 is SGHRS and CDR2 YFSETQ. Trimming shortened V by 0 bases and J by 6 bases, and 12 bases separated the two germline ends. The CDR3 length is 15 residues. CDR3 protein: CASSLEGRGHEKLFF. CDR3 nucleotide sequence: TGCGCCAGCAGCTTGGAAGGCAGGGGCCATGAAAAACTGTTTTTT.

The chain joins TRBV19 to TRBJ1-2; 7 bases are shared with TRBD1. CDR1 LNHDA and CDR2 SQIVND come from the germline V gene (reference sequence). Losses at the gene ends were 6 bases for V and 6 bases for J; bases not matched to a gene: 16. CDR3 length equals 16 residues. CDR3 sequence (DNA): TGTGCCAGTAGCCGCCTCCGGGACAGTATAGTCCATGGCTACACCTTC. Amino acids: CASSRLRDSIVHGYTF.

The chain recombines TRBV6-6 with TRBJ1-5, with a tentative D call TRBD1 (5 bases). CDR1 is MNHNY, CDR2 SVGAGI, per germline (reference sequence). Trimming removed 4 bases from V and 3 bases from J, with 16 bases in between. The CDR3 runs to 16 residues. DNA for the CDR3: TGTGCCAGCAGTTCCGGGGGAGACGGATACAATCAGCCCCAGCATTTT. It codes for CASSSGGDGYNQPQHF.

This clone is a singleton in its sample. V usage is TRBV5-5 and J usage is TRBJ2-7; 7 bases fit TRBD1. CDR3 size: 14 residues. Losses at the gene ends were 2 bases for V and 2 bases for J; bases not matched to a gene: 4. Per germline, CDR1 SGHKS and CDR2 YYEKEE (reference sequence). The CDR3 protein is CASSFQGQTYEQYF. CDR3 bases: TGTGCCAGCAGCTTTCAGGGACAGACCTACGAGCAGTACTTC.

This sequence joins TRBV5-1 and TRBJ1-5; TRBD1 might be the D (6 bases). The CDR3 loop spans 16 amino acids. The germline CDR1 and CDR2 sequences are SGHRS and YFSETQ. Trimming left V 4 bases short and J 4 bases short, with 18 bases between. CDR3 sequence: CASSPGGQVKNQPQHF. DNA of the CDR3: TGCGCCAGCAGCCCGGGGGGGCAGGTTAAGAATCAGCCCCAGCATTTT.

The rearrangement links TRBV13 to TRBJ2-3, with TRBD2 matching 10 bases. Germline V gene sequence: CDR1 PRHDT, CDR2 FYEKMQ (reference sequence). Unmatched junction bases numbered 4, after V lost 4 bases and J lost 0 bases. This CDR3 is built from 16 residues. Here the CDR3 DNA reads TGTGCCAGCAGCTCGGGACTAGCGACGAGCACAGATACGCAGTATTTT. Encoded protein: CASSSGLATSTDTQYF.

The chain employs TRBV11-2 and TRBJ2-7; 7 nucleotides agree with TRBD1. In germline, CDR1 is SGHAT, CDR2 FQNNGV. The V and J ends lost 5 bases and 3 bases, in that order; junction bases with no gene match: 4. The CDR3 sequence is 13 residues long. In DNA form, the CDR3 reads TGTGCCAGCAGCAACAGGGGCAGCTACGAGCAGTACTTC. It codes for CASSNRGSYEQYF.